This T cell receptor beta chain is drawn from a study of identical twins. Study-wide results and caveats: Rather than following the same donors, the conclusions depended on cross-sectional statistical analysis.

This clonotype turned up a few times. The antigen remains undetermined. Germline-derived CDR1 and CDR2 are SGHTA and FQGNSA. V was pared by 6 bases and J by 0 bases, with 9 bases between. This CDR3 is built from 13 residues. Each CDR3 protein is one row after TCRdb ran MiXCR on the 5' RACE reads. The sample holds approximately 240,000 distinct CDR3 sequences, around 15% seen once. This TCR came from a woman aged 18-29 years in good health. Material for sequencing was memory (CD45RO+) T cells sorted from blood. The chain recombines TRBV7-2 with TRBJ2-7; D may be TRBD1 or TRBD2 (5 bases each). The CDR3 here is CASSDGTSYEQYF. The DNA of the CDR3 is TGTGCCAGCAGTGACGGGACCTCCTACGAGCAGTACTTC.